Listed here is a single TCR beta chain. As yet, its antigen is unknown. The data were taken from a study of long-term antiretroviral therapy in people with HIV. Study conclusions and caveats: CDR3 length ranges were narrower in HIV repertoires than in controls. Collection of the blood, which took place between the mid-2000s and the late 2010s, possibly occurred under older ART regimens.

V shed 2 bases and J shed 0 bases, with 5 bases lying between them. There are 13 residues in the CDR3. Germline CDR1 reads MNHEY; CDR2 reads SVGAGI. Running of the v3.0 immunoSEQ assay took place at survey level. Produced via immunoSEQ multiplex PCR; TCRdb's table is partial and in-frame only. There are roughly 19,000 clones in the sample; roughly 86% occur only once, and around 4% lies in the top ten. This clonotype was sampled from a man younger than 35 with HIV. The rearrangement joins TRBV6-5 to TRBJ2-7, with D unclear. The sample consisted of unsorted PBMCs, taken 2.1 years after starting antiretroviral therapy. In nucleotides, the CDR3 is TGTGCCAGCAGTTACGGGTTCTCCTACGAGCAGTACTTC. It specifies CASSYGFSYEQYF.